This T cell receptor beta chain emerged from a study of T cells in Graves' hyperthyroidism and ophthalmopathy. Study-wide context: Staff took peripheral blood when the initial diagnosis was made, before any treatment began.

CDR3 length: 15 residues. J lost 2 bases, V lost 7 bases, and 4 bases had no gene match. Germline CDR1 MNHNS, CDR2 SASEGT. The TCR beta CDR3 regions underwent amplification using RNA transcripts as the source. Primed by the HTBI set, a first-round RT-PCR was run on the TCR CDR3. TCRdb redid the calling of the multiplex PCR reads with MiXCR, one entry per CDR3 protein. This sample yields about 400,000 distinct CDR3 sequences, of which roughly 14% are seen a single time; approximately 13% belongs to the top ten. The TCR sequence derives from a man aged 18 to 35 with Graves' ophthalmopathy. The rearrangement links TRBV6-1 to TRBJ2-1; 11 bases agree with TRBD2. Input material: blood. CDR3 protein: CASTLSGGAYNEQFF. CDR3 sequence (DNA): TGTGCCAGCACTCTTAGCGGGGGGGCCTACAATGAGCAGTTCTTC.